This entry lists 30 T cell receptor beta chains sequenced from one sample in a study of early T cells in non-severe SARS-CoV-2 infection. TCRdb called the 5' RACE reads again in MiXCR, with one record for every CDR3 protein. The repertoire holds approximately 67,000 distinct CDR3 sequences, roughly 11% seen once, with 3% to 4% in the top ten. Sequencing was performed on whole blood. The origin of the receptors is an adult who was a healthcare worker with PCR-confirmed SARS-CoV-2 infection or an uninfected control (not recorded which).

This clonotype was seen many times. V gene TRBV29-1 combines with J gene TRBJ2-3; D is perhaps TRBD2 (5 bases). There are 15 residues in the CDR3. Trimming left V 3 bases short and J 1 base short, with 14 bases between. Germline CDR1 and CDR2: SQVTM and ANQGSEA. In DNA, the CDR3 is TGCAGCGTTGAGCGGGCCGTGGGTGGCACAGATACGCAGTATTTT. Translated: CSVERAVGGTDTQYF.

This clonotype was seen ten or more times. V and J are TRBV12-3 or TRBV12-4 and TRBJ2-1, with TRBD2 as a possible D gene (5 bases). CDR3 length: 16 amino acids. V gave up 6 bases and J gave up 4 bases, with 19 bases separating them. In DNA form, the CDR3 reads TGTGCCAGCAGCTCCCCTGGGTTAGCGAGGTACAATGAGCAGTTCTTC. Its translation is CASSSPGLARYNEQFF.

This clonotype was found a few times. The gene calls are TRBV5-6 and TRBJ1-3; 7 bases line up with TRBD1. CDR1 and CDR2 (germline): SGHDT, YYEEEE. With 3 bases clipped from V and 10 bases from J, the junction kept 13 bases outside the gene matches. The CDR3 consists of 15 residues. The CDR3 spells CASSSGQLLGRTIYF. CDR3 sequence (DNA): TGTGCCAGCAGCTCGGGACAGCTACTTGGAAGGACCATATATTTT.

This clonotype was counted many times. The gene calls are TRBV7-9 and TRBJ1-5; D gene unclear. Per the germline V gene, CDR1 is SEHNR and CDR2 is FQNEAQ (reference sequence). The CDR3 runs 15 residues. The V and J ends lost 2 bases and 0 bases respectively, with 8 bases between them. Here the CDR3 DNA reads TGTGCCAGCAGCTTAAGTGGCGTTAGCAATCAGCCCCAGCATTTT. It encodes CASSLSGVSNQPQHF.

The sample holds many counts of this clonotype. The chain carries TRBV30 and TRBJ1-1; possibly TRBD1 for D (6 bases). The V end was cut by 3 bases, the J end by 1 base, with 12 bases between. The germline CDR1 and CDR2 sequences are GTSNPN and SVGIG (reference sequence). This CDR3 spans 14 amino acids. CDR3 bases: TGTGCCTGGAGAATACAGGGAAGGAACACTGAAGCTTTCTTT. It translates to CAWRIQGRNTEAFF.

This clonotype was picked up many times. This chain connects TRBV7-9 to TRBJ1-2; no clear D gene. The V and J ends lost 7 bases and 2 bases respectively, with 23 bases between them. This CDR3 spans 17 amino acids. The germline gives CDR1 SEHNR, CDR2 FQNEAQ (reference sequence). DNA of the CDR3: TGTGCCAGCATCATAATTGCGGCAGAGGAAACAAACTATGGCTACACCTTC. This gives the protein CASIIIAAEETNYGYTF.

This clonotype was counted a few times. The V and J genes are TRBV7-9 and TRBJ2-1, with a possible D match to TRBD1 (5 bases). There are 15 residues in the CDR3. Trimming removed 1 base from V and 9 bases from J, with 16 bases in between. Germline V gene data show CDR1 as SEHNR and CDR2 as FQNEAQ (reference sequence). The CDR3 here is CASSLVSPRAGEQFF. The CDR3 DNA sequence: TGTGCCAGCAGCTTAGTCTCCCCCAGGGCCGGTGAGCAGTTCTTC.

This clonotype occurred a few times. V usage is TRBV11-1 and J usage is TRBJ2-7; 7 bases align to TRBD2. The CDR3 length is 12 residues. Germline assignment: CDR1 SGHAT and CDR2 FQDESV (reference sequence). V was pared by 8 bases and J by 3 bases, with 4 bases of the junction left unmatched. CDR3 region: CASQRDYYEQYF. The DNA of the CDR3 is TGTGCCAGCCAGCGGGACTACTACGAGCAGTACTTC.

J is TRBJ2-1 and V is TRBV19; D is unresolved. Germline assignment: CDR1 LNHDA and CDR2 SQIVND (reference sequence). The length of the CDR3 is 13 residues. Trimming pared 5 bases from V and 3 bases from J, leaving 8 bases between. The CDR3 here is CASSFPGYNEQFF. DNA of the CDR3: TGTGCCAGTAGTTTTCCAGGCTACAATGAGCAGTTCTTC.

This clonotype was detected a few times. The V and J genes are TRBV6-5 and TRBJ1-4; 8 bases are a match to TRBD1. Looked up from germline, CDR1 is MNHEY and CDR2 is SVGAGI. The V gene end was trimmed by 0 bases and the J gene end by 7 bases; junction bases not matched to a gene: 13. The CDR3 is 18 amino acids. CDR3 DNA sequence: TGTGCCAGCAGTTACTCGGTCCCACGGACAGGGCGAATTGAAAAACTGTTTTTT. Its translation is CASSYSVPRTGRIEKLFF.

The chain links TRBV5-1 to TRBJ1-6, with D perhaps matching TRBD1 (5 bases). The CDR3 has 14 residues. Per germline, CDR1 SGHRS and CDR2 YFSETQ. The V gene lost 4 bases and the J gene lost 9 bases, with 14 bases spanning the gap. The CDR3 nucleotides are TGCGCCAGCAGCATGGGGACCCACGGTTCACCCCTCCACTTT. Its translation: CASSMGTHGSPLHF.

Details on this clonotype: A read error may explain this, as a much larger clone is one base away. The conserved phenylalanine or tryptophan normally closing the CDR3 is absent here, so this likely arose from a read error. The gene calls are TRBV27 and TRBJ2-7; 9 nucleotides match TRBD1. CDR1 is MNHEY and CDR2 is SMNVEV in the germline V gene (reference sequence). This CDR3 contains 14 residues. V was clipped by 4 bases and J by 4 bases; unmatched bases: 5. Written as DNA, the CDR3 is TGTGCCAGCAGTTGGGGGACAGGGTCATACGAGCAGTACTCC. Translation gives CASSWGTGSYEQYS.

Ten or more counts support this clonotype. This sequence joins TRBV5-5 and TRBJ1-1; possible D gene TRBD1, 6 bases. The germline V and J ends were trimmed by 0 bases and 2 bases, with 8 bases remaining between them. Germline values: CDR1 SGHKS, CDR2 YYEKEE (reference sequence). This CDR3 is 14 amino acids long. This chain's CDR3 is CASSLVGGNTEAFF. The DNA for the CDR3 is TGTGCCAGCAGCTTGGTGGGGGGCAACACTGAAGCTTTCTTT.

At least ten counts were recorded for this clonotype. This CDR3 is CASSPGGQGYQPQHF. CDR3 sequence (DNA): TGCGCCAGCAGCCCCGGGGGACAGGGATATCAGCCCCAGCATTTT. The chain recombines TRBV5-1 with TRBJ1-5; TRBD1 matches at 9 bases. From germline, CDR1 is SGHRS and CDR2 YFSETQ. J lost 5 bases, V lost 4 bases, and 7 bases had no gene match. There are 15 residues in the CDR3. The variable domain in full, with the rest retrieved from reference TRBV5-1 and TRBJ1-5, is KAGVTQTPRYLIKTRGQQVTLSCSPISGHRSVSWYQQTPGQGLQFLFEYFSETQRNKGNFPGRFSGRQFSNSRSEMNVSTLELGDSALYLCASSPGGQGYQPQHFGDGTRLSIL.

The J gene is TRBJ1-2, the V gene TRBV5-1, with D hard to call. Germline lookup yields CDR1 SGHRS and CDR2 YFSETQ. The CDR3 is made up of 16 amino acids. V gave up 0 bases and J gave up 6 bases, with 18 bases separating them. Here the CDR3 reads CASSLARVGAVDGYTF. In nucleotides, the CDR3 is TGCGCCAGCAGCTTGGCCCGAGTTGGCGCCGTCGATGGCTACACCTTC.

This clonotype occurred many times. V gene TRBV20-1 combines with J gene TRBJ2-2; D perhaps matches TRBD1 (6 bases). Trimming left V 3 bases short and J 1 base short, with 12 bases between. The length of the CDR3 is 15 residues. CDR1 and CDR2 (germline): DFQATT, SNEGSKA (reference sequence). DNA for the CDR3: TGCAGTGCTAGTGGGGACAAGCTGAACACCGGGGAGCTGTTTTTT. Translation: CSASGDKLNTGELFF.

This chain uses TRBV6-2 or TRBV6-3 with TRBJ2-5; D is unclear. Germline-derived CDR1 and CDR2 are MNHEY and SVGEGT. The CDR3 runs 11 residues. V was cut by 6 bases and J by 7 bases, with 9 bases left in between. The CDR3: CASRAMWTQYF. CDR3 DNA: TGTGCCAGCAGGGCGATGTGGACCCAGTACTTC.

This clonotype was detected many times. In DNA, the CDR3 is TGTGCCAGCAGCGGCGGTTTTTTTGGTGAAAAACTGTTTTTT. Amino acids: CASSGGFFGEKLFF. The chain uses TRBV2 and TRBJ1-4; no firm D call. The CDR3 sequence is 14 residues long. Germline V gene sequence: CDR1 SNHLY, CDR2 FYNNEI. V was cut by 6 bases and J by 7 bases, with 15 bases left in between.

This chain uses TRBV29-1 with TRBJ2-1, with 7 bases identical to TRBD2. J was trimmed by 16 bases and V by 2 bases; bases with no gene match: 8. This CDR3 spans 11 amino acids. Germline V gene data show CDR1 as SQVTM and CDR2 as ANQGSEA. The CDR3 coding sequence is TGCAGCGTTGAAAGCGGCGGGAGAAACTTCTTC. Protein product: CSVESGGRNFF.

This clonotype was observed a few times. The chain recombines TRBV6-5 with TRBJ2-1, with D possibly TRBD2 on 5 matching bases. CDR3 size: 15 residues. Germline V gene lookup returns CDR1 MNHEY and CDR2 SVGAGI. Trimming shortened V by 0 bases and J by 0 bases, and 6 bases separated the two germline ends. The CDR3 nucleotides are TGTGCCAGCAGTTACTCGGGAGCCTCCTACAATGAGCAGTTCTTC. Protein: CASSYSGASYNEQFF.

The sample holds many counts of this clonotype. The J gene is TRBJ1-1, the V gene TRBV30; maybe TRBD1 (6 bases). V was trimmed by 0 bases and J by 4 bases, leaving 12 bases between them. CDR3 size: 14 residues. Per germline, CDR1 GTSNPN and CDR2 SVGIG (reference sequence). The CDR3 bases are TGTGCCTGGAGTGTAGGCCAGGGGCCCACTGAAGCTTTCTTT. Translation gives CAWSVGQGPTEAFF.

This clonotype has ten or more counts. The chain carries TRBV6-5 and TRBJ2-2; D gene unclear. V was shortened by 2 bases and J by 8 bases, with 12 bases between the two germline ends. Germline lookup yields CDR1 MNHEY and CDR2 SVGAGI. CDR3 length: 14 residues. CDR3 in amino acids: CASSYVARRGELFF. The CDR3 DNA is TGTGCCAGCAGTTACGTCGCCCGGCGAGGGGAGCTGTTTTTT.

This clonotype was seen ten or more times. The V and J genes are TRBV13 and TRBJ1-6; maybe TRBD1 (5 bases). Trimming took 7 bases from V and 6 from J, leaving 16 bases between them. This CDR3 is built from 15 residues. The V gene's germline CDR1 is PRHDT and CDR2 FYEKMQ (reference sequence). CDR3 in amino acids: CASNEAGRSNSPLHF. The CDR3 DNA follows: TGTGCCAGCAACGAGGCGGGGCGGTCTAATTCACCCCTCCACTTT.

This clonotype has only a few counts. The chain joins TRBV2 to TRBJ1-6; 7 nucleotides align to TRBD1. Germline lookup yields CDR1 SNHLY and CDR2 FYNNEI. Trimming at V came to 7 bases and at J to 6 bases, leaving 9 bases not matched to a gene. This CDR3 is 15 amino acids long. The CDR3: CASTRTGSSNSPLHF. The CDR3 bases are TGTGCCAGCACCCGGACAGGTTCTTCTAATTCACCCCTCCACTTT.

The rearrangement uses TRBV5-1 and TRBJ2-5; possibly TRBD1 for D (6 bases). Trimming took off 4 bases at V and 2 bases at J, with 12 bases between the two ends. The germline gives CDR1 SGHRS, CDR2 YFSETQ. The CDR3 has 14 amino acids. CDR3: CASSTARGQETQYF. As DNA, the CDR3 is TGCGCCAGCAGCACGGCAAGGGGGCAAGAGACCCAGTACTTC.

The V gene is TRBV6-5, the J gene TRBJ2-2, with D possibly TRBD2 on 6 matching bases. This CDR3 spans 13 amino acids. Germline V CDR1 and CDR2: MNHEY, SVGAGI. V was cut by 10 bases and J by 6 bases, with 15 bases left in between. DNA for the CDR3: TGTGCCACAAAAGGGGCGGGATCCGGGGAGCTGTTTTTT. Amino acid sequence: CATKGAGSGELFF.

This clonotype appeared many times. V is TRBV18 and J is TRBJ2-1; 7 bases line up with TRBD2. The CDR3 spans 17 residues. Per germline, CDR1 KGHSH and CDR2 LQKENI. The V and J ends lost 2 bases and 0 bases, in that order; junction bases with no gene match: 7. The CDR3 is CASSPKIGGSSYNEQFF. CDR3 nucleotides: TGTGCCAGCTCACCAAAAATTGGCGGGAGCTCCTACAATGAGCAGTTCTTC. Full variable domain (missing parts from reference TRBV18 and TRBJ2-1): NAGVMQNPRHLVRRRGQEARLRCSPMKGHSHVYWYRQLPEEGLKFMVYLQKENIIDESGMPKERFSAEFPKEGPSILRIQQVVRGDSAAYFCASSPKIGGSSYNEQFFGPGTRLTVL.

A few counts support this clonotype. CDR3: CASAETASYEQYF. For the CDR3, the DNA is TGTGCCAGCGCCGAGACAGCCTCCTACGAGCAGTACTTC. V usage is TRBV7-9 and J usage is TRBJ2-7, with D perhaps TRBD1 (5 bases). Trimming took 8 bases from V and 0 from J, leaving 11 bases between them. The CDR3 runs to 13 residues. Germline CDR1 is SEHNR and CDR2 is FQNEAQ (reference sequence).

This clonotype was seen at least ten times. J is TRBJ1-5 and V is TRBV7-8, with D uncertain. With 2 bases removed from V and 7 bases from J, the gap between germline ends came to 9 bases. The CDR3 contains 13 residues. CDR1 is SGHVS, CDR2 FQNEAQ, per germline. CDR3 sequence: CASSLTILQPQHF. CDR3 DNA: TGTGCCAGCAGCTTAACGATTTTGCAGCCCCAGCATTTT.

This clonotype was detected ten times or more. This chain connects TRBV25-1 to TRBJ1-6; the match to TRBD1 covers 9 bases. Germline CDR1 and CDR2: MGHDK and SYGVNS. The trim removed 6 bases at V and 7 bases at J, leaving 4 bases unmatched. The CDR3 has 14 amino acids. CDR3 amino acids: CASRLQGANSPLHF. CDR3 nucleotide sequence: TGTGCCAGCAGGCTACAGGGGGCCAATTCACCCCTCCACTTT.